The rows below give T cell receptor beta chains drawn from one sample of a study of CD8 T cells in ankylosing spondylitis. TCRdb re-called the 5' RACE reads with MiXCR, one entry per CDR3 protein. The sample lists 350,000 or so distinct CDR3 sequences, under 8.5% occurring once. What was sequenced was blood, either unsorted or a sorted T cell fraction (not recorded which). These receptors originate from a male donor with ankylosing spondylitis. Each CDR3 is given without its conserved first and last residue. Each record gives: clone size, V gene, CDR3 protein. Rows give clone size only sometimes, using once, few, many, or a class for an expanded clone.

NA	TRBV5-6	ASSFGSGSTDTQY
many	TRBV20-1	SARDFKGLAGLEYTGELF
few	TRBV4-3	ASSQDVPLAGASGELF
many	TRBV9	ASSVTVYNEQF
many	TRBV29-1	SGRQGFNEQY
many	TRBV11-1	ASSQELNSPLH
NA	TRBV2	ASSETSNEQF
many	TRBV12-5	ASGLRRLAGAHNEQF
many	TRBV6-6	ASSYSNRKTQY
few	TRBV6-5	ASSYSGTREPNEQF
few	TRBV7-9	ASGQGPGETQY
few	TRBV5-1	ASSPLGGALNTEAF
NA	TRBV6-1	ASSAQGFDGYT
many	TRBV7-8	ASSLFTELNTEAF
few	TRBV6-5	ASSYYGGSTEAF
NA	TRBV11-2	ASSTLAGSSHEQY
few	TRBV3-1	ASSQGPEPYNEQF
NA	TRBV4-3	ASSQGSGTFNEQF
NA	TRBV19	ATRDRAYEQY
few	TRBV3-1	ASSQPGQPNEAF
NA	TRBV5-1	ASTSGTGTTEQY
few	TRBV7-2	ASSPDYGVQETQY
NA	TRBV25-1	ATEQGAIDEQF
few	TRBV11-2	ASSLDFGLGQDYEQY
many	TRBV10-2	ASSESRLAGGYNEQF